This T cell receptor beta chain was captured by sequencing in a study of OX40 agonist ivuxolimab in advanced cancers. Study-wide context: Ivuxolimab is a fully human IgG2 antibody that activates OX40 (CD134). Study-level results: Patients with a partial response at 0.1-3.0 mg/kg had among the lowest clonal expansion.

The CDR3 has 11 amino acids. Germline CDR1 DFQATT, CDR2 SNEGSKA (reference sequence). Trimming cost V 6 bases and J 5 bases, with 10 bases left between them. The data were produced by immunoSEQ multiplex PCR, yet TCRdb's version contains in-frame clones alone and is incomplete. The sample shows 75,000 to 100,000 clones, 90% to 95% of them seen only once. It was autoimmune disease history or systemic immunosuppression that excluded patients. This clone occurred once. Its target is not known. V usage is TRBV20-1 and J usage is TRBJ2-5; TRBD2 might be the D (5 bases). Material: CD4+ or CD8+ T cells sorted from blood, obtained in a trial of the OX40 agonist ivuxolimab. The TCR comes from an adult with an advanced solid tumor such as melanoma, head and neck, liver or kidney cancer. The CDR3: CSAGESETQYF. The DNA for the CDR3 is TGCAGTGCCGGGGAATCGGAGACCCAGTACTTC.